Included here is one T cell receptor beta chain sequence, with context. No antigen is known for it. This entry belongs to a study of siplizumab effects on memory and regulatory T cells. Overall study context: Paired reactions compared siplizumab at 0.85 to 1 ug/mL with no drug, using mixed lymphocyte reactions.

The assay looked at 95,000 to 100,000 TCR templates in each sample. The repertoire was sequenced with immunoSEQ multiplex PCR; TCRdb's copy has only in-frame clones and lacks some. Of fewer than 25,000 clones in the sample, about 40% were seen once. The CDR3 covers 15 residues. Germline V gene lookup returns CDR1 SGHAT and CDR2 FQNNGV. The V end lost 5 bases, the J end lost 2 bases, and 14 bases lay between the germline ends. Coculturing was carried out on the mixed lymphocyte reaction cells. It lasted roughly 6 days and was done at 37°C. Broader study findings: Proliferating siplizumab-cultured Tregs lacked confirmed suppressive function. A major contribution to the alloresponse seemed to be made by naive T cells, which seemed more diverse than memory cells.

Source material: CFSE-low (dividing) CD4+ T cells sorted from an allogeneic mixed lymphocyte reaction. The V gene is TRBV11-2, the J gene TRBJ2-3; the D is unclear. The TCR comes from a human donor in good health; the cells came from an allogeneic mixed lymphocyte reaction. Some clones in this sample may be carry-over from other donors' samples. The CDR3: CASSRPPGLTDTQYF. The CDR3 bases are TGTGCCAGCAGCCGACCCCCGGGCCTCACAGATACGCAGTATTTT.